One and the same sample provided the 23 T cell receptor beta chains below, sequenced in a study of blood T cell repertoires in COVID-19 (dated by TCRdb to about 2020). Libraries were constructed by the immunoSEQ multiplex PCR assay. TCRdb mirrors the immuneACCESS table, restricted to in-frame sequences. Some clones are absent from its copies; in checked studies, under half trace to an unresolved V gene, and the reason for the others is unknown. Counted in this sample were about 200,000 clones; around 90% of them appeared once. Of the sample, approximately 8.2% falls within the top ten clones. Sequencing input: PBMCs or T cells enriched from blood (not recorded which). The receptors derive from a woman between 18 and 29 years old who had recovered from COVID-19.

This clone occurred once. The rearrangement links TRBV19 to TRBJ2-7, with D unclear. The V end was cut by 5 bases, the J end by 2 bases, with 10 bases between. The V gene's germline CDR1 is LNHDA and CDR2 SQIVND (reference sequence). The CDR3 is made up of 13 amino acids. The CDR3 region is CASSADIAYEQYF. CDR3 nucleotide sequence: TGTGCCAGTAGTGCTGACATTGCCTACGAGCAGTACTTC.

The chain uses TRBV28 and TRBJ2-3, with 11 bases fitting TRBD2. The CDR3 is made up of 16 amino acids. CDR1 is MDHEN, CDR2 SYDVKM, per germline. Trimming removed 4 bases from V and 1 base from J; junction bases left unmatched: 4. CDR3 loop: CASSSSGGRGTDTQYF. DNA for the CDR3: TGTGCCAGCAGTTCTAGCGGGGGGAGGGGCACAGATACGCAGTATTTT.

The J gene is TRBJ1-5, the V gene TRBV30; a possible D gene is TRBD1 (5 bases). This CDR3 spans 17 amino acids. Trimming pared 0 bases from V and 2 bases from J, leaving 17 bases between. Germline V CDR1 and CDR2: GTSNPN, SVGIG (reference sequence). CDR3 sequence (DNA): TGTGCCTGGAGTGTAAGGGGAGGGGAGGTGCGCAATCAGCCCCAGCATTTT. Translating gives CAWSVRGGEVRNQPQHF.

The chain is built from TRBV11-2 and TRBJ1-3; D is uncertain. The CDR3 has 15 residues. Germline V CDR1 and CDR2: SGHAT, FQNNGV. Trimming left V 5 bases short and J 0 bases short, with 11 bases between. The CDR3 reads CASSEDFFSGNTIYF. For the CDR3, the DNA is TGTGCCAGCAGCGAGGATTTCTTCTCTGGAAACACCATATATTTT. Full variable domain (remainder filled in from reference TRBV11-2 and TRBJ1-3): EAGVAQSPRYKIIEKRQSVAFWCNPISGHATLYWYQQILGQGPKLLIQFQNNGVVDDSQLPKDRFSAERLKGVDSTLKIQPAKLEDSAVYLCASSEDFFSGNTIYFGEGSWLTVV.

V usage is TRBV5-4 and J usage is TRBJ1-2, with TRBD1 matching over 7 bases. CDR3 length: 16 residues. The V gene end was trimmed by 3 bases and the J gene end by 4 bases; junction bases not matched to a gene: 12. Germline lookup yields CDR1 SGHNT and CDR2 YYREEE (reference sequence). The CDR3 DNA reads as TGTGCCAGCAGCTCATATACCGGGACAGAGGCCTATGGCTACACCTTC. As protein: CASSSYTGTEAYGYTF.

The gene calls are TRBV6-4 and TRBJ2-1, with 9 bases fitting TRBD2. V was pared by 5 bases and J by 10 bases, with 15 bases of the junction left unmatched. Germline V lookup: CDR1 MRHNA, CDR2 SNTAGT. The CDR3 covers 16 residues. The CDR3: CASSRLAGALTMEQFF. In nucleotides, the CDR3 is TGTGCCAGCAGTCGCTTAGCGGGGGCCTTGACAATGGAGCAGTTCTTC.

The chain links TRBV20-1 to TRBJ2-7; possibly TRBD2 for D (6 bases). V was shortened by 5 bases and J by 4 bases, with 9 bases between the two germline ends. Germline lookup yields CDR1 DFQATT and CDR2 SNEGSKA (reference sequence). This CDR3 spans 11 amino acids. CDR3 sequence: CSALSGYEQYF. In nucleotides, the CDR3 is TGCAGTGCTCTCAGCGGGTACGAGCAGTACTTC.

The genes are TRBV6-5 and TRBJ1-5, with D possibly being TRBD1 (6 bases). Germline lookup yields CDR1 MNHEY and CDR2 SVGAGI. Trimming took 5 bases from V and 5 from J, leaving 16 bases between them. This CDR3 has 15 amino acids. CDR3 loop: CASSQRRGGDQPQHF. In DNA, the CDR3 is TGTGCCAGCAGTCAACGCAGGGGTGGAGATCAGCCCCAGCATTTT.

The rearrangement links TRBV28 to TRBJ1-2; 9 bases agree with TRBD1. This CDR3 is 13 amino acids long. The germline CDR1 and CDR2 sequences are MDHEN and SYDVKM. After removal of 7 bases from V and 8 bases from J, the junction contained 8 bases not matched to a gene. This CDR3 reads CASKQGARKGYTF. Here the CDR3 DNA reads TGTGCCAGCAAACAGGGGGCACGGAAAGGCTACACCTTC.

This chain links TRBV7-9 with TRBJ2-7, with TRBD2 matching 12 bases. CDR3 size: 15 residues. Germline CDR1 is SEHNR and CDR2 is FQNEAQ (reference sequence). The V segment lost 8 bases and the J segment 2 bases; nucleotides outside the gene matches: 7. The CDR3: CASQRTSGIPYEQYF. DNA of the CDR3: TGTGCCAGCCAAAGGACTAGCGGGATCCCCTACGAGCAGTACTTC.

The rearrangement links TRBV5-1 to TRBJ2-1; 9 bases are shared with TRBD2. Germline CDR1 is SGHRS and CDR2 is YFSETQ. V dropped 3 bases and J dropped 2; count of bases not matched to a gene: 3. The CDR3 has 15 amino acids. Here the CDR3 reads CASSSSGDTYNEQFF. For the CDR3, the DNA is TGCGCCAGCAGCTCTAGCGGGGACACCTACAATGAGCAGTTCTTC.

This chain links TRBV18 with TRBJ1-5; a possible D gene is TRBD1 (5 bases). The CDR3 length is 14 residues. The germline V gene has CDR1 KGHSH and CDR2 LQKENI. V was pared by 3 bases and J by 2 bases, with 8 bases between. CDR3 bases: TGTGCCAGCTCACCGGCGGGGGGCAATCAGCCCCAGCATTTT. The encoded protein is CASSPAGGNQPQHF.

V is TRBV5-1 and J is TRBJ1-6; unclear D gene. Germline assignment: CDR1 SGHRS and CDR2 YFSETQ. The CDR3 spans 13 residues. V lost 4 bases to trimming and J lost 4 bases, with 6 bases between them. The CDR3 region has the DNA TGCGCCAGCAGCCTCAGTTATAATTCACCCCTCCACTTT. This sequence encodes CASSLSYNSPLHF.

V gene TRBV6-5 combines with J gene TRBJ1-5; D uncertain. Trimming shortened V by 11 bases and J by 8 bases, and 13 bases separated the two germline ends. Germline CDR1 reads MNHEY; CDR2 reads SVGAGI. The CDR3 consists of 11 residues. This chain's CDR3 is CALSGREPQHF. Here the CDR3 DNA reads TGTGCCTTATCGGGGAGAGAGCCCCAGCATTTT.

J is TRBJ2-7 and V is TRBV28; D gene ambiguous. From germline, CDR1 is MDHEN and CDR2 SYDVKM. The CDR3 has 14 residues. Trimming left V 0 bases short and J 0 bases short, with 6 bases between. The CDR3: CASSLWHSSYEQYF. In nucleotides, the CDR3 is TGTGCCAGCAGTTTATGGCACTCCTCCTACGAGCAGTACTTC.

This clone appeared a single time. V usage is TRBV6-2 or TRBV6-3 and J usage is TRBJ2-7; D may be TRBD2 (5 bases). Looked up from germline, CDR1 is MNHEY and CDR2 is SVGEGT. The CDR3 covers 16 residues. Between the trimmed V and J ends, which lost 5 bases and 5 bases, there was a span of 22 bases. As DNA, the CDR3 is TGTGCCAGCAGTAGGCCAGATGGCACGGGGAAGAACGAGCAGTACTTC. Its protein product is CASSRPDGTGKNEQYF.

The chain employs TRBV25-1 and TRBJ2-7; no reliable D call. V dropped 3 bases and J dropped 4 bases, with 7 bases sitting between them. The CDR3 contains 12 residues. From germline, CDR1 is MGHDK and CDR2 SYGVNS. The CDR3 reads CASSETLYEQYF. The CDR3 bases are TGTGCCAGCAGTGAGACTTTGTACGAGCAGTACTTC.

The chain joins TRBV12-3 or TRBV12-4 to TRBJ1-5, with a possible D match to TRBD1 (5 bases). V gave up 3 bases and J gave up 7 bases, with 10 bases separating them. The CDR3 runs 13 residues. DNA for the CDR3: TGTGCCAGCAGTTTGGGGGAGGAACAGCCCCAGCATTTT. Residues: CASSLGEEQPQHF.

The rearrangement links TRBV9 to TRBJ2-1, with TRBD1 matching 9 bases. The V gene end was trimmed by 2 bases and the J gene end by 2 bases; junction bases not matched to a gene: 5. This CDR3 contains 16 residues. Germline V gene lookup returns CDR1 SGDLS and CDR2 YYNGEE. The CDR3 sequence is CASSVGTGTTYNEQFF. The CDR3 DNA reads as TGTGCCAGCAGCGTCGGGACAGGGACTACCTACAATGAGCAGTTCTTC.

This chain links TRBV6-5 with TRBJ1-1; D is uncertain. The CDR3 covers 16 residues. Trimming pared 2 bases from V and 0 bases from J, leaving 13 bases between. Per germline, CDR1 MNHEY and CDR2 SVGAGI. CDR3 DNA sequence: TGTGCCAGCAGTTACGCTACCGTCCCTTTGAACACTGAAGCTTTCTTT. This codes for CASSYATVPLNTEAFF.

The V call is TRBV28, the J call TRBJ1-1; unclear D gene. This CDR3 is built from 13 residues. CDR1 is MDHEN, CDR2 SYDVKM, per germline. Trimming removed 7 bases at V and 0 bases at J, with 9 bases between. The CDR3 here is CASKRLVNTEAFF. In nucleotides, the CDR3 is TGTGCCAGCAAGAGACTGGTGAACACTGAAGCTTTCTTT.

The chain is built from TRBV9 and TRBJ1-6; TRBD1 matches at 7 bases. The CDR3 runs to 15 residues. Germline values: CDR1 SGDLS, CDR2 YYNGEE. V dropped 3 bases and J dropped 12; count of bases not matched to a gene: 12. For the CDR3, the DNA is TGTGCCAGCAGCGCTGTGGGGGCCTCAGGGGGACCCCTCCACTTT. Translated: CASSAVGASGGPLHF. The full variable domain, completed using reference TRBV9 and TRBJ1-6, is DSGVTQTPKHLITATGQRVTLRCSPRSGDLSVYWYQQSLDQGLQFLIQYYNGEERAKGNILERFSAQQFPDLHSELNLSSLELGDSALYFCASSAVGASGGPLHFGNGTRLTVT.

This chain connects TRBV3-1 (or the pseudogene TRBV3-2) to TRBJ1-2, with TRBD1 as a possible D gene (5 bases). This CDR3 region has 17 residues. Germline V gives CDR1 LGHDT, CDR2 YNNKEL (reference sequence). V was clipped by 4 bases and J by 0 bases, with 18 bases between them. CDR3 sequence reads: CASSPRDGEHPNYGYTF. The CDR3 region has the DNA TGTGCCAGCAGCCCCAGGGATGGAGAGCATCCTAACTATGGCTACACCTTC.